These 18 T cell receptor beta chains were sequenced from one sample in a study of cytomegalovirus exposure and HLA in healthy donors (dated by TCRdb to 2017 to 2019). Libraries were built with the immunoSEQ multiplex PCR assay. The multiplex PCR relied on a mix of 60 forward primers for TCR Vbeta segments and 13 reverse primers for TCR Jbeta segments. Not all clones reach the TCRdb copy of this immuneACCESS table, which keeps in-frame sequences only. Checked studies attribute under half of the gap to unresolved V genes and leave the rest unexplained. This sample comprises 180,000 or so clones, roughly a tenth of them detected only once. The ten largest account for roughly 1.4% of the sample. The specimen sequenced was PBMCs. These receptors all stem from a woman aged 25 to 45 in good health and CMV-seropositive.

This clone appeared a few times. This chain connects TRBV11-2 to TRBJ2-2; 8 bases line up with TRBD2. Germline CDR1 is SGHAT and CDR2 is FQNNGV. CDR3 size: 16 residues. Losses at the gene ends were 5 bases for V and 5 bases for J; bases not matched to a gene: 10. The CDR3 protein is CASSPPGLAGTGELFF. CDR3 nucleotide sequence: TGTGCCAGCAGCCCCCCTGGACTAGCTGGTACCGGGGAGCTGTTTTTT. Full variable domain (rest looked up from reference TRBV11-2 and TRBJ2-2): EAGVAQSPRYKIIEKRQSVAFWCNPISGHATLYWYQQILGQGPKLLIQFQNNGVVDDSQLPKDRFSAERLKGVDSTLKIQPAKLEDSAVYLCASSPPGLAGTGELFFGEGSRLTVL.

The chain employs TRBV5-6 and TRBJ1-2, with 8 bases identical to TRBD1. Germline-derived CDR1 and CDR2 are SGHDT and YYEEEE. This CDR3 region has 14 residues. The junction had 6 bases not matched to a gene; V was cut back by 4 bases and J by 4 bases. The CDR3 DNA reads TGTGCCAGCAGCGACCCGGGACAGGTCTATGGCTACACCTTC. Translation: CASSDPGQVYGYTF.

This clone showed up just a few times. The rearrangement joins TRBV9 to TRBJ1-1; D remains ambiguous. The CDR3 totals 14 residues. CDR1 is SGDLS and CDR2 is YYNGEE in the germline V gene. V lost 0 bases to trimming and J lost 4 bases, with 10 bases between them. In DNA form, the CDR3 reads TGTGCCAGCAGCGTAGAACATGTCCCCACTGAAGCTTTCTTT. It is translated as CASSVEHVPTEAFF.

This chain links TRBV27 with TRBJ2-7; D remains ambiguous. The CDR3 totals 13 residues. V lost 3 bases and J 6 bases, leaving 12 bases between the germline ends. Germline-derived CDR1 and CDR2 are MNHEY and SMNVEV (reference sequence). In nucleotides, the CDR3 is TGTGCCAGCAGTTTCGCCGGTAGAGGCGAGCAGTACTTC. The encoded protein is CASSFAGRGEQYF.

This chain uses TRBV7-9 with TRBJ2-7; perhaps TRBD2 as D (5 bases). The CDR3 extends over 13 amino acids. V shed 7 bases and J shed 0 bases, with 10 bases lying between them. CDR1 and CDR2 from the germline V gene are SEHNR and FQNEAQ (reference sequence). The CDR3 DNA follows: TGTGCCAGCACCGTCGGGGACTCCTACGAGCAGTACTTC. This sequence encodes CASTVGDSYEQYF. The variable domain in full, completed from reference TRBV7-9 and TRBJ2-7, reads DTGVSQNPRHKITKRGQNVTFRCDPISEHNRLYWYRQTLGQGPEFLTYFQNEAQLEKSRLLSDRFSAERPKGSFSTLEIQRTEQGDSAMYLCASTVGDSYEQYFGPGTRLTVT.

The chain carries TRBV4-2 and TRBJ2-7; 10 bases match TRBD2. This CDR3 is 15 amino acids long. J gave up 6 bases and V 1 base, and 6 bases lay outside the gene matches. Per the germline V gene, CDR1 is LGHNA and CDR2 is YNFKEQ. The DNA for the CDR3 is TGTGCCAGCAGCCAAGCTTCTAGCGGGAGAGGCGAGCAGTACTTC. It is translated as CASSQASSGRGEQYF.

This clone has more than one count but fewer than ten. The J gene is TRBJ2-4, the V gene TRBV27, with D maybe TRBD1 (6 bases). Trimming removed 6 bases at V and 0 bases at J, with 9 bases between. Germline values: CDR1 MNHEY, CDR2 SMNVEV (reference sequence). The CDR3 consists of 14 residues. CDR3 protein: CASRPGVAKNIQYF. CDR3 nucleotide sequence: TGTGCCAGCAGACCAGGGGTAGCCAAAAACATTCAGTACTTC.

The rearrangement uses TRBV10-3 and TRBJ2-3, with D tentatively TRBD2 (7 bases). CDR1 is ENHRY, CDR2 SYGVKD, per germline. Trimming pared 6 bases from V and 6 bases from J, leaving 19 bases between. There are 15 residues in the CDR3. CDR3 bases: TGTGCCATCAGCGAGGGGGGGACTGGCGGTGATACGCAGTATTTT. Protein product: CAISEGGTGGDTQYF.

CDR3 region: CAWRISGMVEKLFF. In nucleotides, the CDR3 is TGTGCCTGGAGGATTTCGGGGATGGTCGAAAAACTGTTTTTT. The chain links TRBV30 to TRBJ1-4, with no clear D. The V gene lost 3 bases and the J gene lost 8 bases, with 16 bases spanning the gap. Germline-derived CDR1 and CDR2 are GTSNPN and SVGIG (reference sequence). There are 14 residues in the CDR3. Full variable domain (missing parts from reference TRBV30 and TRBJ1-4): SQTIHQWPATLVQPVGSPLSLECTVEGTSNPNLYWYRQAAGRGLQLLFYSVGIGQISSEVPQNLSASRPQDRQFILSSKKLLLSDSGFYLCAWRISGMVEKLFFGSGTQLSVL.

This clone has just a few counts. V usage is TRBV5-1 and J usage is TRBJ1-2; 7 nucleotides match TRBD1. V gave up 0 bases and J gave up 8 bases; unmatched junction bases: 10. The CDR3 spans 15 residues. From germline, CDR1 is SGHRS and CDR2 YFSETQ. The CDR3 nucleotides read TGCGCCAGCAGCTTGGGGGGACAGCGCCTTGGGGGCTACACCTTC. Translating it yields CASSLGGQRLGGYTF. Drawing the rest from reference TRBV5-1 and TRBJ1-2, the complete variable domain is KAGVTQTPRYLIKTRGQQVTLSCSPISGHRSVSWYQQTPGQGLQFLFEYFSETQRNKGNFPGRFSGRQFSNSRSEMNVSTLELGDSALYLCASSLGGQRLGGYTFGSGTRLTVV.

The V call is TRBV7-8, the J call TRBJ1-1; no clear D. Germline-derived CDR1 and CDR2 are SGHVS and FQNEAQ. Between the trimmed V and J ends, which lost 5 bases and 0 bases, there was a span of 7 bases. CDR3 size: 13 residues. CDR3 sequence reads: CASSGLMNTEAFF. CDR3 DNA sequence: TGTGCCAGCAGCGGACTTATGAACACTGAAGCTTTCTTT.

CDR3 protein: CASSPQYNRMNTEAFF. The CDR3 DNA reads TGTGCCAGCTCACCTCAGTACAACAGGATGAACACTGAAGCTTTCTTT. The V call is TRBV18, the J call TRBJ1-1, with D maybe TRBD1 (5 bases). V lost 3 bases, J lost 0 bases, and 14 bases lay in between. Germline V gives CDR1 KGHSH, CDR2 LQKENI. The CDR3 spans 16 residues. The full variable domain, rest sourced from reference TRBV18 and TRBJ1-1, is NAGVMQNPRHLVRRRGQEARLRCSPMKGHSHVYWYRQLPEEGLKFMVYLQKENIIDESGMPKERFSAEFPKEGPSILRIQQVVRGDSAAYFCASSPQYNRMNTEAFFGQGTRLTVV.

This clone was seen more than once but under ten times. This sample also contains other DNA sequences that code for the same CDR3. J is TRBJ1-1 and V is TRBV5-1; maybe TRBD1 (5 bases). The CDR3 contains 12 residues. Germline CDR1 reads SGHRS; CDR2 reads YFSETQ. The ends were cut back, 3 bases at V and 8 bases at J, with 11 bases in the middle. CDR3 sequence reads: CASSSGGLEAFF. The CDR3 nucleotides are TGCGCCAGCAGCTCCGGGGGGTTGGAAGCTTTCTTT.

This chain connects TRBV10-1 to TRBJ2-1; D is possibly TRBD2 (6 bases). Per the germline V gene, CDR1 is WNHNN and CDR2 is SYGVQD (reference sequence). Trimming stripped 10 bases from V and 5 bases from J, with 15 bases between. This CDR3 is 13 amino acids long. The CDR3 region is CATRLGMDNEQFF. As DNA, the CDR3 is TGCGCCACCCGACTAGGAATGGACAATGAGCAGTTCTTC.

The chain employs TRBV6-5 and TRBJ1-5, with TRBD1 matching over 7 bases. CDR1 and CDR2 from the germline V gene are MNHEY and SVGAGI. With V trimmed by 5 bases and J by 4 bases, 8 bases remained unmatched. CDR3 length equals 15 residues. The DNA of the CDR3 is TGTGCCAGCAGTAATCAACAGGGGCGAAATCAGCCCCAGCATTTT. Translated, it gives CASSNQQGRNQPQHF.

This clone has a handful of counts. V and J are TRBV27 and TRBJ1-1, with a weak D call TRBD1 (5 bases). Germline V gene data show CDR1 as MNHEY and CDR2 as SMNVEV (reference sequence). The V end lost 2 bases, the J end lost 0 bases, and 13 bases lay between the germline ends. The CDR3 contains 16 residues. The CDR3 sequence: CASSLIPGLLNTEAFF. CDR3 in DNA: TGTGCCAGCAGTTTAATCCCGGGACTGTTGAACACTGAAGCTTTCTTT.

This clone came up a few times. This rearrangement joins TRBV12-5 to TRBJ2-2; D possibly corresponds to TRBD1 (6 bases). The CDR3 loop spans 14 amino acids. V lost 5 bases and J lost 4, with 11 bases in between. Per the germline V gene, CDR1 is LGHNT and CDR2 is FRNRAP. The CDR3 reads CASGTTGPTGELFF. CDR3 bases: TGTGCTAGTGGTACCACAGGGCCCACCGGGGAGCTGTTTTTT.

CDR3 region: CASSLGTSAGEQYF. The CDR3 DNA is TGTGCCAGCAGCTTAGGAACTAGCGCGGGGGAGCAGTACTTC. The chain joins TRBV7-9 to TRBJ2-7, with 7 bases lining up with TRBD2. CDR1 is SEHNR and CDR2 is FQNEAQ in the germline V gene (reference sequence). Trimming removed 1 base from V and 7 bases from J; junction bases left unmatched: 7. The CDR3 contains 14 residues.